Only a few counts were recorded for the clone carrying this T cell receptor (beta chain). This record belongs to a study of blood T cell repertoires in COVID-19. Turning to the study itself: Samples taken during acute and convalescent COVID-19 were collected in the United States, Italy and Spain. Sources were T cells, B-cell-depleted T cells, or PBMCs; the material itself was cDNA or gDNA.

CDR1 is SGHAT and CDR2 is FQNNGV in the germline V gene. V lost 3 bases to trimming and J lost 4 bases, with 19 bases between them. This CDR3 contains 17 residues. Each recovered donor of Cohort 3 presented with two negative PCRs, clearance, or symptom resolution. Libraries were prepared by immunoSEQ multiplex PCR; TCRdb keeps only in-frame clonotypes and omits some of them. The sample has 250,000 to 350,000 clones, roughly 85% seen once. The chain links TRBV11-2 to TRBJ2-1; D possibly corresponds to TRBD1 (5 bases). The TCR comes from a woman in her 30s who had recovered from COVID-19. Material: PBMCs or T cells enriched from blood (not recorded which). CDR3 residues: CASSFLATGTGYNEQFF. Written as DNA, the CDR3 is TGTGCCAGCAGCTTCTTGGCAACCGGCACAGGTTACAATGAGCAGTTCTTC.